A selection of T cell receptor beta chains follows, all from one sample in a study of T-cell memory formation after mild COVID-19. TCRdb re-analysed the 5' RACE reads in MiXCR, keeping a single row per CDR3 protein. The repertoire includes 200,000 to 250,000 distinct CDR3 sequences, 10% of them detected once, and around 3.3% sits in the top ten. Sequencing was performed on PBMCs or a T cell subset sorted from them (not recorded which). These receptors were obtained from a man aged 18 to 29 who had mild COVID-19 (a few samples of this study predate the infection). Cell type and time point are not known. Each CDR3 is given with its conserved first and last residue. A D gene is named only where the DNA matches it firmly. Expanded clones get a size class; other rows say once, few or many, or leave the size out.

J: TRBJ1-4; length: 14; D: -; size: -; V: TRBV12-3/TRBV12-4; DNA: TGTGCCAGCAGTTTCCCCGGACAAGGTGAAAAACTGTTTTTT; CDR3: CASSFPGQGEKLFF
J: TRBJ1-1; length: 14; D: -; size: few; V: TRBV12-3/TRBV12-4; DNA: TGTGCCAGCAGTTTATTGCCGGATAACACTGAAGCTTTCTTT; CDR3: CASSLLPDNTEAFF
J: TRBJ1-2; length: 16; D: TRBD1; size: -; V: TRBV3-1; DNA: TGTGCCAGCAGCCCCTGGACAGGGCCAACGAACTATGGCTACACCTTC; CDR3: CASSPWTGPTNYGYTF
J: TRBJ2-1; length: 14; D: TRBD1; size: -; V: TRBV12-3/TRBV12-4; DNA: TGTGCCAGCAGCGCCGGGACAGGACACAATGAGCAGTTCTTC; CDR3: CASSAGTGHNEQFF
J: TRBJ2-1; length: 13; D: -; size: -; V: TRBV7-9; DNA: TGTGCCAGCAGCTTAGCGATGCGGGCGGAGCAGTTCTTC; CDR3: CASSLAMRAEQFF
J: TRBJ1-5; length: 16; D: TRBD1; size: -; V: TRBV5-1; DNA: TGCGCCAGCAGCTCGACCGGGACAGGGGTGTTTCTGGGTCAGCATTTT; CDR3: CASSSTGTGVFLGQHF
J: TRBJ1-6; length: 14; D: -; size: -; V: TRBV5-5; DNA: TGTGCCAGCAAGGAGGACACAAATAATTCACCCCTCCACTTT; CDR3: CASKEDTNNSPLHF
J: TRBJ1-3; length: 15; D: -; size: -; V: TRBV6-6; DNA: TGTGCCAGCAGTTACGGGCAAAGCTCTGGAAACACCATATATTTT; CDR3: CASSYGQSSGNTIYF
J: TRBJ2-2; length: 17; D: -; size: -; V: TRBV27; DNA: TGTGCCAGCAGCGCCTCCTTTGCGCTCTCGAACACCGGGGAGCTGTTTTTT; CDR3: CASSASFALSNTGELFF
J: TRBJ1-2; length: 12; D: -; size: -; V: TRBV2; DNA: TGTGCCAGGACAGGCCGCAACTATGGCTACACCTTC; CDR3: CARTGRNYGYTF
J: TRBJ2-7; length: 15; D: -; size: -; V: TRBV6-5; DNA: TGTGCCAGCAGCCCGTACCGATTGAGGGGTTACGAGCAGTACTTC; CDR3: CASSPYRLRGYEQYF
J: TRBJ2-7; length: 15; D: TRBD2; size: -; V: TRBV19; DNA: TGTGCCAGTAGTATTTCGGGACCGGGGGGACACGAGCAGTACTTC; CDR3: CASSISGPGGHEQYF
J: TRBJ2-5; length: 14; D: -; size: many; V: TRBV5-1; DNA: TGCGCCAGCAGCTTATGGGGGCCCGGAGAGACCCAGTACTTC; CDR3: CASSLWGPGETQYF
J: TRBJ2-1; length: 13; D: -; size: -; V: TRBV25-1; DNA: TGTGCCAGCAGTGAACAACGACGGAATGAGCAGTTCTTC; CDR3: CASSEQRRNEQFF
J: TRBJ1-2; length: 15; D: TRBD1; size: -; V: TRBV4-1; DNA: TGCGCCAGCAGCCAAGCACAGGGGTCTTATTATGGCTACACCTTC; CDR3: CASSQAQGSYYGYTF
J: TRBJ1-1; length: 14; D: -; size: many; V: TRBV7-8; DNA: TGTGCCAGCAGCTCCCAGGGTGCGAGCACTGAAGCTTTCTTT; CDR3: CASSSQGASTEAFF
J: TRBJ2-1; length: 19; D: TRBD2; size: -; V: TRBV4-3; DNA: TGCGCCAGCAGCCAAGTCCCGGGACTAGCGGGGGTCCCCTACAATGAGCAGTTCTTC; CDR3: CASSQVPGLAGVPYNEQFF
J: TRBJ2-1; length: 13; D: TRBD1; size: many; V: TRBV7-8; DNA: TGTGCCAGCAGCCGAACAGGGGGCCGAGAGCAGTTCTTC; CDR3: CASSRTGGREQFF
J: TRBJ1-6; length: 15; D: -; size: -; V: TRBV5-6; DNA: TGTGCCAGCAGCTTGGGCGGTTTATATAATTCACCCCTCCACTTT; CDR3: CASSLGGLYNSPLHF
J: TRBJ2-5; length: 14; D: -; size: -; V: TRBV7-6; DNA: TGTGCCAGCAGCTTAAGAAGCCGGGAGGAGACCCAGTACTTC; CDR3: CASSLRSREETQYF
J: TRBJ2-6; length: 16; D: TRBD1; size: few; V: TRBV27; DNA: TGTGCCAGCAGTTTAGCCGACAGGGCTGGGGCCAACGTCCTGACTTTC; CDR3: CASSLADRAGANVLTF
J: TRBJ2-4; length: 16; D: -; size: -; V: TRBV4-2; DNA: TGTGCCAGCAGCCAAGACCCGAGTGGAGGGGGAAACATTCAGTACTTC; CDR3: CASSQDPSGGGNIQYF
J: TRBJ2-3; length: 12; D: -; size: -; V: TRBV20-1; DNA: TGCAGTGCTCGCAGGGTAGCAGATACGCAGTATTTT; CDR3: CSARRVADTQYF
J: TRBJ2-7; length: 15; D: TRBD2; size: few; V: TRBV7-2; DNA: TGTGCCAGCAGCGGTAGCGGGGGATATTCCTACGAGCAGTACTTC; CDR3: CASSGSGGYSYEQYF
J: TRBJ2-3; length: 16; D: TRBD1; size: few; V: TRBV5-1; DNA: TGCGCCAGCAGCTTGGAGCCAGGGGGCCTCACAGATACGCAGTATTTT; CDR3: CASSLEPGGLTDTQYF
J: TRBJ2-5; length: 14; D: TRBD1; size: -; V: TRBV7-2; DNA: TGTGCCAGCAGCGTCAACAGGGGGAGGGAGACCCAGTACTTC; CDR3: CASSVNRGRETQYF
J: TRBJ2-7; length: 13; D: -; size: few; V: TRBV19; DNA: TGTGCCAGTAGTGTGGATATCTCCTACGAGCAGTACTTC; CDR3: CASSVDISYEQYF
J: TRBJ2-3; length: 14; D: -; size: few; V: TRBV7-2; DNA: TGTGCCAGCAGCCTCATCGGGGGCACAGATACGCAGTATTTT; CDR3: CASSLIGGTDTQYF
J: TRBJ2-2; length: 15; D: TRBD2; size: -; V: TRBV12-3/TRBV12-4; DNA: TGTGCCAGCAGGCCCGGGACTAGGTTTCCCGGGGAGCTGTTTTTT; CDR3: CASRPGTRFPGELFF
J: TRBJ2-2; length: 15; D: TRBD2; size: few; V: TRBV9; DNA: TGTGCCAGCAGCGTAGGCCGGGGGGGCACCGGGGAGCTGTTTTTT; CDR3: CASSVGRGGTGELFF
J: TRBJ2-1; length: 13; D: -; size: few; V: TRBV19; DNA: TGTGCCAGTCATCAGAGGCAGGGCGATGAGCAGTTCTTC; CDR3: CASHQRQGDEQFF
J: TRBJ2-1; length: 16; D: -; size: many; V: TRBV7-2; DNA: TGTGCCAGCAGCTTACGGGGCATAAACTCCTACAATGAGCAGTTCTTC; CDR3: CASSLRGINSYNEQFF
J: TRBJ1-1; length: 14; D: -; size: many; V: TRBV19; DNA: TGTGCCAGTAGTCCCCCAAGGCAGGGTCCTGAAGCTTTCTTT; CDR3: CASSPPRQGPEAFF
J: TRBJ1-5; length: 14; D: TRBD1; size: few; V: TRBV7-9; DNA: TGTGCCAGCAGCGGGGACAGGAGGAATCAGCCCCAGCATTTT; CDR3: CASSGDRRNQPQHF
J: TRBJ2-1; length: 12; D: -; size: -; V: TRBV7-2; DNA: TGTGCCAGCAGCTTAGCTTCGTATGAGCAGTTCTTC; CDR3: CASSLASYEQFF
J: TRBJ1-1; length: 13; D: -; size: many; V: TRBV7-9; DNA: TGTGCCAGCAGCTTAGCAATGAACACTGAAGCTTTCTTT; CDR3: CASSLAMNTEAFF
J: TRBJ1-5; length: 15; D: -; size: few; V: TRBV7-2; DNA: TGTGCCAGCAGCGCCTTGATTGATAGCAATCAGCCCCAGCATTTT; CDR3: CASSALIDSNQPQHF
J: TRBJ2-2; length: 14; D: -; size: few; V: TRBV5-1; DNA: TGCGCCAGCAGCTTGGAACTAGCCGCCGGGGAGCTGTTTTTT; CDR3: CASSLELAAGELFF
J: TRBJ1-5; length: 13; D: -; size: many; V: TRBV7-2; DNA: TGTGCCAGCAGCTTAAACAGGGACCAGCCCCAGCATTTT; CDR3: CASSLNRDQPQHF
J: TRBJ2-3; length: 15; D: TRBD1; size: few; V: TRBV12-3/TRBV12-4; DNA: TGTGCCAGCAGCACCGGGACAGGGTATGAAGATACGCAGTATTTT; CDR3: CASSTGTGYEDTQYF